This T cell receptor (beta chain) was sequenced for a study of cytomegalovirus exposure and HLA in healthy donors. V lost 4 bases to trimming and J lost 3 bases; unmatched junction nucleotides: 4. This CDR3 is built from 14 residues. In germline, CDR1 is MNHEY, CDR2 SVGAGI. Researchers ran the PCR with 60 Vbeta and 13 Jbeta primers. In the original processing: Later, about 80 million unique TCR beta chains were counted in an analysis, and roughly 11 million of them were shared. Sequenced by immunoSEQ multiplex PCR; TCRdb stores in-frame clones only, minus some. V and J calls and clone size are as listed in that table; D and trimming were resolved from the DNA. Among about 70,000 clones listed, 75% to 90% were seen once. This clone was seen a few times.

The specimen was PBMCs. This TCR was recovered from a woman aged 25 to 39 in good health and CMV-seronegative. The rearrangement links TRBV6-5 to TRBJ2-7, with TRBD1 matching 9 bases. CDR3: CASSSDRGGYEQYF. The CDR3, as DNA: TGTGCCAGCAGTTCGGACAGGGGCGGCTACGAGCAGTACTTC.